This T cell receptor (beta chain) was retrieved from a study of OX40 agonist ivuxolimab in advanced cancers. Study at large: The dose-escalation cohort had hepatocellular carcinoma, melanoma, renal cell or head and neck cancer. Three individuals attained partial responses, comprising one hepatocellular carcinoma case and two cutaneous melanoma cases. Whole-study findings and limits: The study did not work out the antigen specificity of the expanded peripheral T cells.

The table came from immunoSEQ multiplex PCR; TCRdb's copy has only in-frame clones and leaves some out. The data show tens of thousands of clones, approximately 86% seen once. This clone was counted only a few times. Its cognate antigen is unknown. The CDR3 consists of 14 residues. CDR1 is SGHTA, CDR2 FQGTGA, per germline. V was cut by 2 bases and J by 10 bases, with 15 bases left in between. Peripheral blood came from all dose cohorts at three timepoints. The chain has TRBV7-3 and TRBJ2-1, with TRBD1 as a possible D gene (6 bases). The sample here was CD4+ or CD8+ T cells sorted from blood, taken in a trial of the OX40 agonist ivuxolimab. This receptor was obtained from an adult with an advanced solid tumor such as melanoma, head and neck, liver or kidney cancer. The CDR3 spells CASSLAYGGWEQFF. The CDR3 coding sequence is TGTGCCAGCAGCTTAGCGTATGGGGGCTGGGAGCAGTTCTTC.